The T cell receptor (beta chain) under discussion was sequenced for a study of identifying expanded T cells in peripheral blood. Study results and limitations: Clone count variance between two-week samples rose with total template count. About 1.2 clones differed between technical replicates, versus roughly 17 and 20 over time.

Assay used: immunoSEQ multiplex PCR; TCRdb lists only in-frame clones, some missing. The sample carries 80,000 to 90,000 clones, over 75% recorded once. Comments on this clone: Its specificity is unknown.

Per germline, CDR1 MNHNS and CDR2 SASEGT. Trimming pared 4 bases from V and 1 base from J, leaving 5 bases between. The CDR3 runs to 13 residues. The receptor comes from a person aged 18 to 70 in good health. The sequenced sample was blood. This chain links TRBV6-1 with TRBJ1-5; D remains unclear. The CDR3 here is CASSVDSNQPQHF. In nucleotides, the CDR3 is TGTGCCAGCAGTGTTGACAGCAATCAGCCCCAGCATTTT.